A single sample gave rise to the 17 T cell receptor beta chains below, sequenced in a study of vaccination and CD4 T cells after COVID-19. An Oncomine TCR Beta short-read assay was used to sequence the DNA from cultured CD4+ T cells. TCRdb ran MiXCR on the PCR reads and lists one entry per CDR3 protein. The sample records approximately 9,700 distinct CDR3 sequences, around a third being singletons. The treatment was: roughly 10-day PBMC culture with coronavirus spike peptide pools or control peptides (ViraFEST assay). What these receptors recognize is not known. The sequencing used CD4+ T cells from blood, cultured in vitro, collected after SARS-CoV-2 vaccination. The receptors were sampled from a human donor who had recovered from COVID-19.

The gene calls are TRBV6-5 and TRBJ1-2; D unresolved. CDR1 and CDR2 (germline): MNHEY, SVGAGI. Between the trimmed V and J ends, which lost 2 bases and 6 bases, there was a span of 16 bases. This CDR3 contains 15 residues. DNA for the CDR3: TGTGCCAGCAGTTACGGGATAGGGAGGAAGGATGGCTACACCTTC. As protein: CASSYGIGRKDGYTF.

The J gene is TRBJ2-5, the V gene TRBV18, with 16 bases fitting TRBD2. J gave up 5 bases and V 4 bases, and 10 bases lay outside the gene matches. The germline V gene encodes CDR1 KGHSH and CDR2 LQKENI. The length of the CDR3 is 18 residues. The CDR3 coding sequence is TGTGCCAGCTCACTCGCGGGACTAGCGGGAGGGCCATCCGAGACCCAGTACTTC. This codes for CASSLAGLAGGPSETQYF.

This rearrangement joins TRBV28 to TRBJ1-5; D not certain. CDR1 and CDR2 from the germline V gene are MDHEN and SYDVKM. The CDR3 runs to 18 residues. V lost 6 bases to trimming and J lost 2 bases, with 23 bases between them. This CDR3 reads CASRSSIGFPRGNQPQHF. In nucleotides, the CDR3 is TGTGCCAGCAGGAGTTCCATAGGTTTCCCTAGGGGCAATCAGCCCCAGCATTTT.

The V and J genes are TRBV11-3 and TRBJ2-3; D possibly corresponds to TRBD2 (7 bases). V was pared by 1 base and J by 0 bases, with 14 bases between. CDR1 is SGHNT, CDR2 YENEEA, per germline. The CDR3 totals 17 residues. The DNA for the CDR3 is TGTGCCAGCAGCTTAGGGGGGGGCAGCGTAAGCACAGATACGCAGTATTTT. Translating it yields CASSLGGGSVSTDTQYF.

The chain recombines TRBV4-3 with TRBJ1-5, with D perhaps TRBD1 (6 bases). The germline V gene encodes CDR1 LGHNA and CDR2 YSLEER. V lost 0 bases and J lost 6, with 15 bases in between. The CDR3 has 16 residues. CDR3 sequence reads: CASSQDLLGGSQPQHF. CDR3 bases: TGCGCCAGCAGCCAAGATCTGTTGGGGGGCAGTCAGCCCCAGCATTTT.

This clonotype was counted only a few times. The chain carries TRBV25-1 and TRBJ1-1; D ambiguous. The CDR3 has 13 amino acids. In germline, CDR1 is MGHDK, CDR2 SYGVNS. Trimming took off 5 bases at V and 1 base at J, with 8 bases between the two ends. CDR3 amino acids: CASSRAANTEAFF. CDR3 coding DNA: TGTGCCAGCAGTCGGGCGGCGAACACTGAAGCTTTCTTT. Based on the CDR3 plus reference TRBV25-1 and TRBJ1-1, the full variable domain is EADIYQTPRYLVIGTGKKITLECSQTMGHDKMYWYQQDPGMELHLIHYSYGVNSTEKGDLSSESTVSRIRTEHFPLTLESARPSHTSQYLCASSRAANTEAFFGQGTRLTVV.

The chain is built from TRBV7-9 and TRBJ1-2; the match to TRBD1 covers 7 bases. With 5 bases clipped from V and 5 bases from J, the junction kept 5 bases outside the gene matches. There are 13 residues in the CDR3. From germline, CDR1 is SEHNR and CDR2 FQNEAQ (reference sequence). In DNA, the CDR3 is TGTGCCAGCAGCCCCGGACAGGTGTATGGCTACACCTTC. It is translated as CASSPGQVYGYTF.

CDR3 in DNA: TGTGCCAGCAGTTTAGGCGGGGGGCTAAACACTGAAGCTTTCTTT. Translated: CASSLGGGLNTEAFF. The chain employs TRBV28 and TRBJ1-1, with D maybe TRBD1 (6 bases). The germline V and J ends were trimmed by 2 bases and 2 bases, with 12 bases remaining between them. CDR3 size: 15 residues. The germline gives CDR1 MDHEN, CDR2 SYDVKM.

This clonotype has more than one count but fewer than ten. This chain uses TRBV7-2 with TRBJ1-2, with 9 bases lining up with TRBD1. The CDR3 loop spans 15 amino acids. Germline V gene lookup returns CDR1 SGHTA and CDR2 FQGNSA. The J segment lost 8 bases and the V segment lost 5 bases, leaving 12 bases of the junction unmatched. CDR3 residues: CASSTNTGTGNGYTF. DNA of the CDR3: TGTGCCAGCAGCACGAATACCGGGACAGGGAACGGCTACACCTTC.

This clonotype was observed once. Possible read error: a much larger clone is one base away. The V gene is TRBV7-9, the J gene TRBJ1-2; D perhaps matches TRBD1 (6 bases). The CDR3 runs to 13 residues. CDR1 SEHNR and CDR2 FQNEAQ come from the germline V gene (reference sequence). V was shortened by 3 bases and J by 6 bases, with 11 bases between the two germline ends. The CDR3 nucleotides are TGTGCCAGCAGCTTGACAGGAGCGAATGGCTACACCTTC. This gives the protein CASSLTGANGYTF. Combining the CDR3 with reference TRBV7-9 and TRBJ1-2 gives the whole variable domain DTGVSQNPRHKITKRGQNVTFRCDPISEHNRLYWYRQTLGQGPEFLTYFQNEAQLEKSRLLSDRFSAERPKGSFSTLEIQRTEQGDSAMYLCASSLTGANGYTFGSGTRLTVV.

In its sample, this clonotype ranks as medium-sized. The chain combines TRBV7-2 with TRBJ1-2; D might be TRBD1 (5 bases). Trimming removed 1 base from V and 7 bases from J, with 13 bases in between. This CDR3 region has 14 residues. Germline V CDR1 and CDR2: SGHTA, FQGNSA. The CDR3 coding sequence is TGTGCCAGCAGCTTAGTCGCTGGGGGGAGTGGCTACACCTTC. This codes for CASSLVAGGSGYTF.

This clonotype is labeled large (0.1 to 1%). The V call is TRBV11-2, the J call TRBJ1-5; the D gene is possibly TRBD1 (5 bases). Germline V gene sequence: CDR1 SGHAT, CDR2 FQNNGV. This CDR3 has 15 amino acids. Trimming cost V 3 bases and J 6 bases, with 15 bases left between them. The chain's CDR3 is CASSFGGTGGQPQHF. In DNA, the CDR3 is TGTGCCAGCAGCTTTGGCGGGACCGGGGGTCAGCCCCAGCATTTT.

V is TRBV7-2 and J is TRBJ2-3, with 15 nucleotides matching TRBD2. The germline V gene has CDR1 SGHTA and CDR2 FQGNSA. V lost 4 bases to trimming and J lost 8 bases; unmatched junction nucleotides: 7. The CDR3 sequence is 16 residues long. The CDR3 coding sequence is TGTGCCAGCAGCTCCCGGACTAGCGGGGGGGCAGGTACGCAGTATTTT. Amino acids: CASSSRTSGGAGTQYF.

This clonotype was counted a single time. The chain links TRBV10-3 to TRBJ2-7, with 7 nucleotides matching TRBD1. CDR1 and CDR2 from the germline V gene are ENHRY and SYGVKD. The V segment lost 0 bases and the J segment 5 bases; nucleotides outside the gene matches: 4. The CDR3 runs to 14 residues. CDR3 sequence: CAISESGQSHEQYF. CDR3 nucleotide sequence: TGTGCCATCAGTGAGTCGGGACAGTCCCACGAGCAGTACTTC.

This clonotype appeared a few times. CDR3: CASSLGLGTSGSGDTQYF. The CDR3 DNA sequence: TGTGCCAGCAGCTTAGGGCTCGGGACTAGCGGGAGCGGAGATACGCAGTATTTT. The chain couples TRBV7-2 to TRBJ2-3; 14 positions match TRBD2. Germline-derived CDR1 and CDR2 are SGHTA and FQGNSA. The length of the CDR3 is 18 residues. V shed 1 base and J 5 bases; nucleotides not matched to a gene: 8.

This clonotype is judged medium-sized. The J gene is TRBJ2-1, the V gene TRBV7-8; 7 positions match TRBD2. V shed 5 bases and J 15 bases; nucleotides not matched to a gene: 10. Germline assignment: CDR1 SGHVS and CDR2 FQNEAQ. The CDR3 has 12 amino acids. This chain's CDR3 is CASSPFRGDLFF. DNA of the CDR3: TGTGCCAGCAGCCCATTTCGGGGGGATCTGTTCTTC.

The chain carries TRBV29-1 and TRBJ2-2; weak D call: TRBD2 (6 bases). Germline loops: CDR1 SQVTM, CDR2 ANQGSEA. The V and J ends lost 6 bases and 0 bases respectively, with 11 bases between them. This CDR3 region has 14 residues. Written as DNA, the CDR3 is TGCAGCGTCCGGAGGGGATCGAACACCGGGGAGCTGTTTTTT. Protein: CSVRRGSNTGELFF.